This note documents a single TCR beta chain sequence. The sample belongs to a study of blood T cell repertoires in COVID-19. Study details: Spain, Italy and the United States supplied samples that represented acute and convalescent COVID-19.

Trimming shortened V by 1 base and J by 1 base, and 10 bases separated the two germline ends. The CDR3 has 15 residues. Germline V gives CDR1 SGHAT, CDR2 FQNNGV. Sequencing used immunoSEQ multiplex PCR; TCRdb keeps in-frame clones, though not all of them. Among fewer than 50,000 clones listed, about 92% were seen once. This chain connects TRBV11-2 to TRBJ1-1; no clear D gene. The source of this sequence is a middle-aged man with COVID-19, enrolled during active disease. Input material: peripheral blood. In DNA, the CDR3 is TGTGCCAGCAGCTTAGGGATTGGGAGGAACACTGAAGCTTTCTTT. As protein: CASSLGIGRNTEAFF.